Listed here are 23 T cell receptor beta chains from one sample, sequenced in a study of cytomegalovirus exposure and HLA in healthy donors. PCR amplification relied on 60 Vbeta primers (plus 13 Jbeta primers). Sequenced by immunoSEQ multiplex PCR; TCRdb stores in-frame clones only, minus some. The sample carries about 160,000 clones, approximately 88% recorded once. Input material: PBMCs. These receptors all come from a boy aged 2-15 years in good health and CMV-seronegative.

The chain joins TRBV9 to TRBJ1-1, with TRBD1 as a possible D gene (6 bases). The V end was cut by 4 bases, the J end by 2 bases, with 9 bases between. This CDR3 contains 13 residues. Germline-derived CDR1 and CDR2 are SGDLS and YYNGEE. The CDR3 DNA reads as TGTGCCAGCAGCAGGGGGGGAAACACTGAAGCTTTCTTT. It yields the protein CASSRGGNTEAFF.

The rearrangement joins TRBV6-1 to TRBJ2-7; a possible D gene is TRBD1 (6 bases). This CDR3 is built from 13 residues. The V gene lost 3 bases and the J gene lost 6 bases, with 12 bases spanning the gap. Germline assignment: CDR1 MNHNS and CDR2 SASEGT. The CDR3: CASSDRGQGEQYV. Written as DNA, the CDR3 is TGTGCCAGCAGTGACAGGGGTCAAGGCGAGCAGTACGTC.

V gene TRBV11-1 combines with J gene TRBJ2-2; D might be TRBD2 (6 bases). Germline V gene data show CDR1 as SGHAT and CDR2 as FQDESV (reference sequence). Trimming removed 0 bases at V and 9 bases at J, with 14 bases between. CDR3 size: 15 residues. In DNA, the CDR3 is TGTGCCAGCAGCTTAGCCACTAGCCCCTCCCGGGAGCTGTTTTTT. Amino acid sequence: CASSLATSPSRELFF.

The CDR3 nucleotides are TGTGCCAGCAGTCGAGCGGAATCCTACAATGAGCAGTTCTTC. Translated: CASSRAESYNEQFF. The rearrangement uses TRBV9 and TRBJ2-1, with D perhaps TRBD2 (5 bases). Trimming shortened V by 5 bases and J by 1 base, and 10 bases separated the two germline ends. The germline V gene encodes CDR1 SGDLS and CDR2 YYNGEE. This CDR3 contains 14 residues.

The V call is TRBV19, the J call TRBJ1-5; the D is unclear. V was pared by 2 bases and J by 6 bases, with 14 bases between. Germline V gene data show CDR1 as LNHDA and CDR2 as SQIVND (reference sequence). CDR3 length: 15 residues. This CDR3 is CASSIRGSDSQPQHF. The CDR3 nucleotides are TGTGCCAGTAGTATACGAGGAAGTGATAGTCAGCCCCAGCATTTT.

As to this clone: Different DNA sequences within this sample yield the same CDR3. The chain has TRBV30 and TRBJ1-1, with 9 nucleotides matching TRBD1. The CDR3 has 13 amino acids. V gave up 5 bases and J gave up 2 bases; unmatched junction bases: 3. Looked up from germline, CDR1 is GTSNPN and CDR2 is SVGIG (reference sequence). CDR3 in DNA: TGTGCCTGGTCGGGACAGGGAAACACTGAAGCTTTCTTT. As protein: CAWSGQGNTEAFF. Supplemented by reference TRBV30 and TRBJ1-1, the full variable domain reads SQTIHQWPATLVQPVGSPLSLECTVEGTSNPNLYWYRQAAGRGLQLLFYSVGIGQISSEVPQNLSASRPQDRQFILSSKKLLLSDSGFYLCAWSGQGNTEAFFGQGTRLTVV.

The CDR3 DNA follows: TGTGCCAGCAGTTACGGGGGAGGCGAGCAGTACTTC. It encodes CASSYGGGEQYF. V gene TRBV6-5 combines with J gene TRBJ2-7; a possible D gene is TRBD2 (6 bases). Germline V gene lookup returns CDR1 MNHEY and CDR2 SVGAGI. The CDR3 is made up of 12 amino acids. V lost 2 bases and J lost 6, with 8 bases in between.

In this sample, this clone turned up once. CDR3 nucleotides: TGTGCCAGCAGCTTAGAATGGGCAGGGGCCACAGATACGCAGTATTTT. Amino acids: CASSLEWAGATDTQYF. V gene TRBV7-9 combines with J gene TRBJ2-3, with D possibly matching TRBD1 (6 bases). CDR3 length: 16 residues. Germline CDR1 is SEHNR and CDR2 is FQNEAQ (reference sequence). V lost 1 base and J 2 bases, leaving 13 bases between the germline ends.

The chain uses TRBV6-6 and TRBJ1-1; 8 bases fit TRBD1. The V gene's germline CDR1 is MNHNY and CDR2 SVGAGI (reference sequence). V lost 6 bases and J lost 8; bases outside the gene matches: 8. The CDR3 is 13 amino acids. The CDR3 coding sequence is TGTGCCAGCAGGGACAGGGCGCTTTTCGAAGCTTTCTTT. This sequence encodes CASRDRALFEAFF.

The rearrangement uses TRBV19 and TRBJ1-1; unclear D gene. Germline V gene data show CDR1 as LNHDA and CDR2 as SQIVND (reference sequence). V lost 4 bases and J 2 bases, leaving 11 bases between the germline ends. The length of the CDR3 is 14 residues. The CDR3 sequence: CASSRGRLNTEAFF. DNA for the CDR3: TGTGCCAGTAGTAGAGGGAGACTTAACACTGAAGCTTTCTTT.

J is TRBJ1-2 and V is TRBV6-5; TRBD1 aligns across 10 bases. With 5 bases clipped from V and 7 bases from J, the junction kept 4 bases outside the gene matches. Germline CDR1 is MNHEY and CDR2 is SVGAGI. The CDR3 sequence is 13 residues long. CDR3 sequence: CASSNRDRGGYTF. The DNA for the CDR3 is TGTGCCAGCAGTAACCGGGACAGGGGTGGCTACACCTTC.

The CDR3 DNA sequence: TGCAGCGTACGACAGGGGGCCTACAATGAGCAGTTCTTC. This encodes CSVRQGAYNEQFF. The rearrangement joins TRBV29-1 to TRBJ2-1; 9 bases are shared with TRBD1. The CDR3 extends over 13 amino acids. Trimming took 6 bases from V and 2 from J; bases not matched to a gene: 2. Germline assignment: CDR1 SQVTM and CDR2 ANQGSEA.

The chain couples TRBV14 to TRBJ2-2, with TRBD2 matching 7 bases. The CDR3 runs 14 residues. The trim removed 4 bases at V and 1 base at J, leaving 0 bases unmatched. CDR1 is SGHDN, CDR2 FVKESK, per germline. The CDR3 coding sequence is TGTGCCAGCAGCCGCGGGGGGAACACCGGGGAGCTGTTTTTT. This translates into CASSRGGNTGELFF. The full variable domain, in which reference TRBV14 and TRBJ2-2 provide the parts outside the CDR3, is EAGVTQFPSHSVIEKGQTVTLRCDPISGHDNLYWYRRVMGKEIKFLLHFVKESKQDESGMPNNRFLAERTGGTYSTLKVQPAELEDSGVYFCASSRGGNTGELFFGEGSRLTVL.

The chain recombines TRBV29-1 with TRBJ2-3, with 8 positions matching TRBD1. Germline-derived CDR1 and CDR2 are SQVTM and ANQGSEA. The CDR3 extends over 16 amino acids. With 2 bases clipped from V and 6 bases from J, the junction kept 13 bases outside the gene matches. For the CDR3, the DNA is TGCAGCGTTGAATTTTTTCCCGGGACAGGTTATGATACGCAGTATTTT. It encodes CSVEFFPGTGYDTQYF.

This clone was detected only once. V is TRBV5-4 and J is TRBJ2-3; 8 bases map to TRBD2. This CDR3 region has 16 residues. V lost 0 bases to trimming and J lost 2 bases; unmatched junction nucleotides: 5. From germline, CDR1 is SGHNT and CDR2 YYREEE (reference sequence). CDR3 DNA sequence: TGTGCCAGCAGCTTGGCCCAGCGGGGGAACACAGATACGCAGTATTTT. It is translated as CASSLAQRGNTDTQYF.

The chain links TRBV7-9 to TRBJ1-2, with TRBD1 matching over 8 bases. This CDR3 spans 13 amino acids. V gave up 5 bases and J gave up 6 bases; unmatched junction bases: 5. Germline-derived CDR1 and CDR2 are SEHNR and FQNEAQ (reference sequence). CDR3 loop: CASSQTGGNGYTF. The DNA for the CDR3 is TGTGCCAGCAGCCAAACAGGGGGGAATGGCTACACCTTC.

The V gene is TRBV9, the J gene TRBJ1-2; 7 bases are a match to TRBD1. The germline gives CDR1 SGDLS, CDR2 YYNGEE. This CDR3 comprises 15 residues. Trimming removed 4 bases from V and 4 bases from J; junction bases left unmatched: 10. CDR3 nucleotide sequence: TGTGCCAGCAGCCCAACAGGGGAAACGAGCTATGGCTACACCTTC. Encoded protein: CASSPTGETSYGYTF.

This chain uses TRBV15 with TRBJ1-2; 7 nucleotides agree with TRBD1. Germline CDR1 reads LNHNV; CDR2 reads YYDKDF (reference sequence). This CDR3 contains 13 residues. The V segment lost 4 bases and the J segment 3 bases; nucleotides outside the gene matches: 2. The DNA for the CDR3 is TGTGCCACCAGCACCGGACAGGACTATGGCTACACCTTC. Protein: CATSTGQDYGYTF.

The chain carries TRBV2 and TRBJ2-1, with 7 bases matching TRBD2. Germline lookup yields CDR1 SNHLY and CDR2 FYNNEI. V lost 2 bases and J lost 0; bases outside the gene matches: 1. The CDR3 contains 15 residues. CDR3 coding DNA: TGTGCCAGCAGTGAACCGGGGGGCTCCTACAATGAGCAGTTCTTC. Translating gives CASSEPGGSYNEQFF.

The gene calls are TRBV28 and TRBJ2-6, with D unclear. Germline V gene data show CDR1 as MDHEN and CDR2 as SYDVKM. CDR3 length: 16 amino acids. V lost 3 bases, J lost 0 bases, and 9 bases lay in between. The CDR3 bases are TGTGCCAGCAGTTTTTTAATGTCCTCTGGGGCCAACGTCCTGACTTTC. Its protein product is CASSFLMSSGANVLTF. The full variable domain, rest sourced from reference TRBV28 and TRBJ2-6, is DVKVTQSSRYLVKRTGEKVFLECVQDMDHENMFWYRQDPGLGLRLIYFSYDVKMKEKGDIPEGYSVSREKKERFSLILESASTNQTSMYLCASSFLMSSGANVLTFGAGSRLTVL.

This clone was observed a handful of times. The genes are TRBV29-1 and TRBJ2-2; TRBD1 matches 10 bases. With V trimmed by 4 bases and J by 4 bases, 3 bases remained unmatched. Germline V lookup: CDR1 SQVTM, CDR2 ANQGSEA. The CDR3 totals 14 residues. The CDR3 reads CSVARTGGTGELFF. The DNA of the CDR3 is TGCAGCGTTGCTAGGACAGGGGGCACCGGGGAGCTGTTTTTT.

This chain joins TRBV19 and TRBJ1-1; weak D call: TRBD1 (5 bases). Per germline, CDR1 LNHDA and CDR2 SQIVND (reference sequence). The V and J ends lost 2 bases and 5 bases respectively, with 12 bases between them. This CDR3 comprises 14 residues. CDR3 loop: CASSISEGRTEAFF. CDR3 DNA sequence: TGTGCCAGTAGTATATCGGAGGGGAGGACTGAAGCTTTCTTT.

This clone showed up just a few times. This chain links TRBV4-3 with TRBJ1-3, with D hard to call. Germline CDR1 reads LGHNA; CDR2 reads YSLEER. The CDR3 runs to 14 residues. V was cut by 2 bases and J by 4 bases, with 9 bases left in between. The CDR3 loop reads CASSQTGSGNTIYF. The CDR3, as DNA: TGCGCCAGCAGCCAAACCGGGTCGGGAAACACCATATATTTT.